A selection of T cell receptor beta chains follows, all from one sample in a study of blood T cell repertoires in COVID-19. Data came from immunoSEQ multiplex PCR; TCRdb stores just in-frame clones and leaves some out. The sample holds 320,000 or so clones, 80% to 90% seen once. Sequencing was performed on PBMCs or T cells enriched from blood (not recorded which). Receptor source: a man aged 25-45 years who had recovered from COVID-19. CDR3s include the opening cysteine and the closing phenylalanine or tryptophan. The D gene is left open where the match is weak. The size field is filled for only some rows; it gives once, few, many or a size class.

d_call	cdr3_length	v_call	clone_size	j_call	cdr3_nt	cdr3_aa
TRBD2	13	TRBV9	.	TRBJ2-5	TGTGCCAGCAGCCCCGGGGAGGGAGAGACCCAGTACTTC	CASSPGEGETQYF
TRBD2	15	TRBV9	few	TRBJ2-5	TGTGCCAGCAGCCCCTCGCTAGCGGGGGGGGAGACCCAGTACTTC	CASSPSLAGGETQYF
TRBD1	12	TRBV30	.	TRBJ2-7	TGTGCCTGGGAACTCAGGGGGACCGAGCAGTACTTC	CAWELRGTEQYF
TRBD2	14	TRBV9	.	TRBJ2-3	TGTGCCAGCAGACGCGGGGGGGCCACAGATACGCAGTATTTT	CASRRGGATDTQYF
.	15	TRBV5-1	.	TRBJ1-4	TGCGCCAGCAGCTCACAGGGCTCAACTAATGAAAAACTGTTTTTT	CASSSQGSTNEKLFF
.	13	TRBV12-3/TRBV12-4	.	TRBJ1-2	TGTGCCAGCAGTTCGACAGTGAACTATGGCTACACCTTC	CASSSTVNYGYTF
.	15	TRBV15	.	TRBJ2-1	TGTGCCACCAGCAGAGAGCCCCCGTTGGCCACGGAGCAGTTCTTC	CATSREPPLATEQFF
.	15	TRBV7-2	.	TRBJ1-5	TGTGCCAGCAGCCCAAGGACCGGGGGCAATCAGCCCCAGCATTTT	CASSPRTGGNQPQHF
TRBD2	17	TRBV7-6	few	TRBJ2-1	TGTGCCAGCAGCCTGGGGCTTAGCGGGGTTGCCAACAATGAGCAGTTCTTC	CASSLGLSGVANNEQFF
.	14	TRBV19	.	TRBJ1-6	TGTGCCAGTAGTATTCAGGGAACGAATTCACCCCTCCACTTT	CASSIQGTNSPLHF
.	15	TRBV6-1	.	TRBJ1-4	TGTGCCAGCAGTGAAGGAGTTGCAACTAATGAAAAACTGTTTTTT	CASSEGVATNEKLFF
TRBD1	14	TRBV6-6	.	TRBJ2-7	TGTGCCAGCAGTTCCATCGGACAGGGCTACGAGCAGTACTTC	CASSSIGQGYEQYF
TRBD2	15	TRBV6-5	.	TRBJ2-2	TGTGCCAGCAGTTACTTACTAGCGAGTACCGGGGAGCTGTTTTTT	CASSYLLASTGELFF
TRBD1	15	TRBV10-2	.	TRBJ2-7	TGCGCCAGCAGTGAGGGGCCAGGGGGCCGCTACGAGCAGTACTTC	CASSEGPGGRYEQYF
TRBD1	14	TRBV19	.	TRBJ2-7	TGTGCCAGTAGTAACCGGGACAGCTCCTACGAGCAGTACTTC	CASSNRDSSYEQYF
.	14	TRBV2	once	TRBJ1-2	TGTGCCAGCAGTGAGGACTCCAGGGGTGGTGGCTACACCTTC	CASSEDSRGGGYTF
TRBD1	14	TRBV6-5	.	TRBJ2-7	TGTGCCAGCTGCAGGACAGGGGGCATCTACGAGCAGTACTTC	CASCRTGGIYEQYF
.	12	TRBV7-9	.	TRBJ2-7	TGTGCCAGCAGCTTATCTCCCTACGAGCAGTACTTC	CASSLSPYEQYF
TRBD2	15	TRBV9	.	TRBJ2-3	TGTGCCAGCAGCGACCCGGGGGGGCACACAGATACGCAGTATTTT	CASSDPGGHTDTQYF
.	11	TRBV18	.	TRBJ2-4	TGTGCCAGCTCAAGCCCAAACATTCAGTACTTC	CASSSPNIQYF
TRBD1	14	TRBV5-8	.	TRBJ2-2	TGTGCCAGTGGACAGGATGCGAACACCGGGGAGCTGTTTTTT	CASGQDANTGELFF
.	17	TRBV21-1	.	TRBJ1-4	TGTGCCAGCACCACGACAGGGGAGGGGGCCTTATTGGAAAAACTGTTTTTT	CASTTTGEGALLEKLFF
.	14	TRBV30	.	TRBJ1-6	TGTGCCTGGAGGGCGGCTGCGCGGAATTCACCCCTCCACTTT	CAWRAAARNSPLHF
TRBD1	15	TRBV2	.	TRBJ2-7	TGTGCCAGCAGTCGCCCCGGGACAGCTCACTACGAGCAGTACTTC	CASSRPGTAHYEQYF
.	13	TRBV2	.	TRBJ2-7	TGTGCCAGCAGTGGGCAGGGGACCTACGAGCAGTACTTC	CASSGQGTYEQYF
.	16	TRBV10-3	.	TRBJ2-3	TGTGCCATCAGTGAGGGCCACCCGAGGGCCACAGATACGCAGTATTTT	CAISEGHPRATDTQYF
TRBD1	16	TRBV28	.	TRBJ1-6	TGTGCCAGCAGTTTACTTTGGGACAGCTATAATTCACCCCTCCACTTT	CASSLLWDSYNSPLHF
.	14	TRBV5-1	few	TRBJ1-1	TGCGCCAGCAGCTTTTTTTCTCCGGGGGCTGAAGCTTTCTTT	CASSFFSPGAEAFF
TRBD1	14	TRBV6-5	.	TRBJ1-3	TGTGCCAGCAGTACAGGGGTCTCTGGAAACACCATATATTTT	CASSTGVSGNTIYF
.	14	TRBV27	.	TRBJ1-2	TGTGCCAGCAGTTTATACGAAGGGGGTTATGGCTACACCTTC	CASSLYEGGYGYTF
TRBD2	14	TRBV30	.	TRBJ2-7	TGTGCCTGGAGTCGGCGGGGGGGCCCTTACGAGCAGTACTTC	CAWSRRGGPYEQYF
TRBD1	13	TRBV12-3/TRBV12-4	.	TRBJ1-1	TGTGCCAGCAGCCTCCGGAGGGACAGTGAAGCTTTCTTT	CASSLRRDSEAFF
.	17	TRBV4-1	.	TRBJ1-6	TGCGCCAGCAGCCAAGATATGAGTTTACCGTATAATTCACCCCTCCACTTT	CASSQDMSLPYNSPLHF
TRBD1	16	TRBV5-1	.	TRBJ2-5	TGCGCCAGCAGCCATGGTATTACAGGGGGTAAAGAGACCCAGTACTTC	CASSHGITGGKETQYF
.	16	TRBV3-1/TRBV3-2	.	TRBJ1-4	TGTGCCAGCAGCCAAGATTTACGGGGTACGGGGGAAAAACTGTTTTTT	CASSQDLRGTGEKLFF
.	15	TRBV6-4	.	TRBJ2-3	TGTGCCAGTAGTGATAACATGGGCTTCAGGGATACGCAGTATTTT	CASSDNMGFRDTQYF
.	13	TRBV30	once	TRBJ1-2	TGTGCCTGGAGTGTTAACCTACAGGATAGCTACACCTTC	CAWSVNLQDSYTF
TRBD1	16	TRBV5-3	.	TRBJ1-2	TGTGCCAGAAGCTTGGGGACAGGGGTTTGGTGTAATGGCTACACCTTC	CARSLGTGVWCNGYTF
TRBD1	15	TRBV28	.	TRBJ1-1	TGTGCCAGCAGTTTACAGGGGGCGTTGGGCACTGAAGCTTTCTTT	CASSLQGALGTEAFF
TRBD1	13	TRBV6-5	.	TRBJ2-1	TGTGCCAGCAGGACAGGGAGAGGTTTTGAGCAGTTCTTC	CASRTGRGFEQFF
.	15	TRBV11-3	.	TRBJ2-3	TGTGCCAGCAGCTTCGGAGCGGTAGGCACAGATACGCAGTATTTT	CASSFGAVGTDTQYF
.	15	TRBV11-2	.	TRBJ2-5	TGTGCCAGCAGCTTAGATCCGGGTAGCGGAGAGACCCAGTACTTC	CASSLDPGSGETQYF
.	14	TRBV6-5	.	TRBJ1-1	TGTGCCAGCAGTTACTCCTTAATGAACACTGAAGCTTTCTTT	CASSYSLMNTEAFF
TRBD1	15	TRBV10-3	.	TRBJ2-5	TGTGCCATCAGTCCTAAGGGACAGGATCAAGAGACCCAGTACTTC	CAISPKGQDQETQYF
.	13	TRBV11-3	.	TRBJ1-1	TGTGCCAGCAGCTTAGAGGCAGACACTGAAGCTTTCTTT	CASSLEADTEAFF
TRBD2	17	TRBV28	.	TRBJ2-3	TGTGCCAGCAGTTTGGTTTTAGCGGGGGCCCAGGCGGATACGCAGTATTTT	CASSLVLAGAQADTQYF
TRBD1	15	TRBV4-1	once	TRBJ1-6	TGCGCCAGCAGCCCGGGACAGGGGGTTCGATCACCCCTCCACTTT	CASSPGQGVRSPLHF
TRBD1	17	TRBV7-6	.	TRBJ1-2	TGTGCCAGCAGCTCCCGGGACAGGGGGTGGGCCGACCATGGCTACACCTTC	CASSSRDRGWADHGYTF